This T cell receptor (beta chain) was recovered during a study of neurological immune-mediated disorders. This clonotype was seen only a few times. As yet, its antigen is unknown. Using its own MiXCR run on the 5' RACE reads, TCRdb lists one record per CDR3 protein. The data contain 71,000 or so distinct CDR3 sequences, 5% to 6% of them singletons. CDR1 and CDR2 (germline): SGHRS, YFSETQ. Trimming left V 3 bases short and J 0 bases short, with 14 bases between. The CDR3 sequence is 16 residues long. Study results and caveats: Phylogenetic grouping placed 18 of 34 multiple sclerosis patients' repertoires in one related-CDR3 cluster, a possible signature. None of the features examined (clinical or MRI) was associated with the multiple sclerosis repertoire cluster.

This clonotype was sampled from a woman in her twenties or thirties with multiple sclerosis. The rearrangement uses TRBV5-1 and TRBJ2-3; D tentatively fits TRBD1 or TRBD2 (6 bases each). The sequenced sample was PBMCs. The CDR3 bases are TGCGCCAGCAGCTCGGGGGCCCAGGTCAGCACAGATACGCAGTATTTT. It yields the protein CASSSGAQVSTDTQYF.